The 21 T cell receptor beta chains listed next were all sequenced from one sample in a study of technical replicates of blood from a handful of donors. Measured with immunoSEQ multiplex PCR; TCRdb has only the in-frame clones, and not every one. This sample yields approximately 84,000 clones, of which 95% to 98% are seen a single time; over 0.13% belongs to the top ten. Material: T cells isolated from PBMCs. All receptors derive from a human donor in good health.

The genes are TRBV4-2 and TRBJ1-5; the D is unclear. The length of the CDR3 is 14 residues. Germline CDR1 and CDR2: LGHNA and YNFKEQ. The germline V and J ends were trimmed by 0 bases and 11 bases, with 14 bases remaining between them. The CDR3 region is CASSQDNGKGTQHF. In DNA form, the CDR3 reads TGTGCCAGCAGCCAAGATAACGGGAAAGGAACCCAGCATTTT.

The gene calls are TRBV6-5 and TRBJ2-7; D unresolved. Germline values: CDR1 MNHEY, CDR2 SVGAGI. The CDR3 is 12 residues long. V lost 6 bases, J lost 2 bases, and 8 bases lay in between. CDR3 amino acids: CASRSPAYEQYF. DNA of the CDR3: TGTGCCAGCAGATCCCCGGCCTACGAGCAGTACTTC.

The chain recombines TRBV11-3 with TRBJ2-3; D is unclear. The CDR3 has 13 amino acids. V was trimmed by 5 bases and J by 6 bases, leaving 12 bases between them. Germline CDR1 is SGHNT and CDR2 is YENEEA. The CDR3 reads CASSPTPADTQYF. Here the CDR3 DNA reads TGTGCCAGCAGCCCCACCCCTGCGGATACGCAGTATTTT.

This clone was seen a single time. The J gene is TRBJ2-7, the V gene TRBV11-3; D ambiguous. Trimming cost V 4 bases and J 0 bases, with 22 bases left between them. Germline CDR1 and CDR2: SGHNT and YENEEA. The CDR3 spans 18 residues. The CDR3 DNA is TGTGCCAGCAGCTCTCCCCCCCGAGACATTTACAGCTCCTACGAGCAGTACTTC. Protein product: CASSSPPRDIYSSYEQYF.

V gene TRBV30 combines with J gene TRBJ1-2; 9 bases line up with TRBD1. The CDR3 runs 15 residues. Germline V gives CDR1 GTSNPN, CDR2 SVGIG (reference sequence). V lost 2 bases and J lost 6; bases outside the gene matches: 10. The CDR3, as DNA: TGTGCCTGGAGTCTCCGGGACAGGGAATTCAATGGCTACACCTTC. It specifies CAWSLRDREFNGYTF.

The rearrangement uses TRBV15 and TRBJ1-5; TRBD1 matches 8 bases. V was pared by 5 bases and J by 5 bases, with 5 bases of the junction left unmatched. Germline lookup yields CDR1 LNHNV and CDR2 YYDKDF (reference sequence). CDR3 length: 14 residues. CDR3 sequence: CATSEDREDQPQHF. CDR3 sequence (DNA): TGTGCCACCAGCGAGGACAGGGAAGATCAGCCCCAGCATTTT.

This clone was counted once. This chain uses TRBV7-9 with TRBJ1-1; TRBD1 is a possible D gene (5 bases). CDR1 is SEHNR and CDR2 is FQNEAQ in the germline V gene (reference sequence). The CDR3 runs 15 residues. The ends were cut back, 5 bases at V and 1 base at J, with 14 bases in the middle. The CDR3 DNA reads as TGTGCCAGCAGCCTAACAGGATCCCCGAACACTGAAGCTTTCTTT. It codes for CASSLTGSPNTEAFF.

The rearrangement joins TRBV6-5 to TRBJ2-3; a possible D gene is TRBD1 (6 bases). V lost 0 bases and J lost 13, with 14 bases in between. The CDR3 consists of 13 residues. Looked up from germline, CDR1 is MNHEY and CDR2 is SVGAGI. DNA for the CDR3: TGTGCCAGCAGTTACTCGGAGACAGGTCCCGAGTATTTT. Translation gives CASSYSETGPEYF.

V gene TRBV29-1 combines with J gene TRBJ2-7, with D possibly TRBD2 on 6 matching bases. CDR1 and CDR2 from the germline V gene are SQVTM and ANQGSEA. This CDR3 region has 13 residues. Trimming removed 7 bases at V and 1 base at J, with 14 bases between. The CDR3 sequence: CSGGDLLSYEQYF. Here the CDR3 DNA reads TGCAGCGGCGGGGACTTATTATCCTACGAGCAGTACTTC.

The rearrangement uses TRBV5-6 and TRBJ1-1, with a tentative D call TRBD1 (5 bases). Germline CDR1 and CDR2: SGHDT and YYEEEE. V was cut by 4 bases and J by 2 bases, with 15 bases left in between. This CDR3 region has 15 residues. CDR3: CASSLIPGHNTEAFF. In nucleotides, the CDR3 is TGTGCCAGCAGCCTCATACCAGGACACAACACTGAAGCTTTCTTT.

V usage is TRBV11-2 and J usage is TRBJ2-7, with 12 bases identical to TRBD2. CDR3 length: 18 residues. Unmatched junction bases numbered 11, after V lost 2 bases and J lost 3 bases. CDR1 and CDR2 (germline): SGHAT, FQNNGV. Here the CDR3 DNA reads TGTGCCAGCAGCTTATTAGCGACTAGCGGGAGCCCACTCTACGAGCAGTACTTC. Its protein product is CASSLLATSGSPLYEQYF.

CDR3 nucleotide sequence: TGTGCCAGCAGCTTTACACCCGGGACTGGGATCCTTGAGCAGTTCTTC. Translating it yields CASSFTPGTGILEQFF. This chain connects TRBV7-9 to TRBJ2-1, with TRBD2 as a possible D gene (6 bases). Germline CDR1 SEHNR, CDR2 FQNEAQ (reference sequence). This CDR3 comprises 16 residues. V dropped 3 bases and J dropped 9 bases, with 21 bases sitting between them.

V usage is TRBV2 and J usage is TRBJ2-1; the match to TRBD2 covers 8 bases. Germline V gives CDR1 SNHLY, CDR2 FYNNEI. V lost 11 bases to trimming and J lost 6 bases; unmatched junction nucleotides: 12. This CDR3 region has 14 residues. The CDR3 sequence is CAEGGTRGINEQFF. CDR3 DNA: TGTGCCGAAGGTGGGACTAGGGGGATCAATGAGCAGTTCTTC. Supplemented by reference TRBV2 and TRBJ2-1, the full variable domain reads EPEVTQTPSHQVTQMGQEVILRCVPISNHLYFYWYRQILGQKVEFLVSFYNNEISEKSEIFDDQFSVERPDGSNFTLKIRSTKLEDSAMYFCAEGGTRGINEQFFGPGTRLTVL.

The chain joins TRBV19 to TRBJ2-1; no clear D. Between the trimmed V and J ends, which lost 10 bases and 0 bases, there was a span of 16 bases. The CDR3 covers 15 residues. Germline-derived CDR1 and CDR2 are LNHDA and SQIVND (reference sequence). CDR3 region: CATAPALSSYNEQFF. The DNA for the CDR3 is TGTGCCACCGCCCCCGCCCTGAGCTCCTACAATGAGCAGTTCTTC.

This chain joins TRBV30 and TRBJ1-1; D not resolved. With 4 bases removed from V and 1 base from J, the gap between germline ends came to 10 bases. Germline V gives CDR1 GTSNPN, CDR2 SVGIG (reference sequence). The length of the CDR3 is 13 residues. The CDR3 DNA is TGTGCCTGGACCAATGGGAGGAACACTGAAGCTTTCTTT. It codes for CAWTNGRNTEAFF.

The chain combines TRBV2 with TRBJ2-1; possible D gene TRBD2, 5 bases. Germline V CDR1 and CDR2: SNHLY, FYNNEI. The CDR3 length is 15 residues. Trimming took off 2 bases at V and 2 bases at J, with 10 bases between the two ends. CDR3 sequence: CASSELRETYNEQFF. As DNA, the CDR3 is TGTGCCAGCAGTGAATTGAGGGAAACCTACAATGAGCAGTTCTTC.

The V and J genes are TRBV6-5 and TRBJ1-2; 8 nucleotides line up with TRBD1. CDR3 length: 14 residues. Germline loops: CDR1 MNHEY, CDR2 SVGAGI. Trimming removed 7 bases from V and 4 bases from J; junction bases left unmatched: 8. The CDR3 here is CASIKQGAGYGYTF. The CDR3 region has the DNA TGTGCCAGCATTAAGCAGGGGGCCGGCTATGGCTACACCTTC.

The rearrangement links TRBV18 to TRBJ2-3; D unclear. With 5 bases removed from V and 2 bases from J, the gap between germline ends came to 8 bases. CDR3 length equals 13 residues. Germline loops: CDR1 KGHSH, CDR2 LQKENI. CDR3 sequence (DNA): TGTGCCAGCTCAACGCAGGACACAGATACGCAGTATTTT. Translated, it gives CASSTQDTDTQYF.

The genes are TRBV5-4 and TRBJ2-2; 9 bases map to TRBD2. From germline, CDR1 is SGHNT and CDR2 YYREEE (reference sequence). Unmatched junction bases numbered 7, after V lost 4 bases and J lost 6 bases. This CDR3 is built from 15 residues. The CDR3: CASSARGGSAGELFF. CDR3 DNA: TGTGCCAGCAGCGCGCGGGGGGGCAGCGCCGGGGAGCTGTTTTTT.

The V and J genes are TRBV28 and TRBJ1-1; the D is unclear. The germline gives CDR1 MDHEN, CDR2 SYDVKM. The CDR3 is 11 residues long. V lost 6 bases and J lost 7, with 9 bases in between. The CDR3 region has the DNA TGTGCCAGCAGCCGGTTCGGTGAAGCTTTCTTT. It codes for CASSRFGEAFF.

Regarding this clone: One end of the junction is discordant with germline, which a read error may explain. The chain recombines TRBV11-3 with TRBJ1-1; 9 bases fit TRBD1. The CDR3 loop spans 16 amino acids. The V gene's germline CDR1 is SGHNT and CDR2 YENEEA. The DNA of the CDR3 is TGTGCCAGCAGCCAACCCGACAGGGGGAGGAACCCTGAAGCTTTCTTT. As protein: CASSQPDRGRNPEAFF.